This TCR beta chain was observed in a study of cytomegalovirus exposure and HLA in healthy donors. Overall study results and limits: Productive status was seen about 87% or about 30% of the time for most TCR beta V segments in an earlier analysis.

Vbeta (60) and Jbeta (13) primers were used in the PCR. Sequencing was performed with immunoSEQ multiplex PCR; in TCRdb, only in-frame clones are kept and a portion is missing. Here the sample spans about 110,000 clones, around 70% being singletons. With regard to this clone: Its cognate antigen is unknown.

The germline V gene encodes CDR1 SGHVS and CDR2 FQNEAQ. The CDR3 runs to 17 residues. With 5 bases removed from V and 2 bases from J, the gap between germline ends came to 20 bases. The source of this sequence is a man between 40 and 49 years old in good health and CMV-seropositive. The sample was PBMCs. The chain links TRBV7-8 to TRBJ2-3; D remains ambiguous. The CDR3 sequence: CASSHAADLVFTDTQYF. The CDR3 DNA sequence: TGTGCCAGCAGCCATGCGGCCGACTTAGTATTCACAGATACGCAGTATTTT.